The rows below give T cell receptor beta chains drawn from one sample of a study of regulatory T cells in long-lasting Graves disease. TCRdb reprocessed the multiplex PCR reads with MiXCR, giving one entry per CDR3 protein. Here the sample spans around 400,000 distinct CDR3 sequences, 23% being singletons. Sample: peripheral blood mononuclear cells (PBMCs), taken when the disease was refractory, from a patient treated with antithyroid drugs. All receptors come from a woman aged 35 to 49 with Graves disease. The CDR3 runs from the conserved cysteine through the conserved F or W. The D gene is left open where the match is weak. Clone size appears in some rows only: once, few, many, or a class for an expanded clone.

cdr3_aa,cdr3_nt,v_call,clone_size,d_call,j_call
CASSTRGWGNQPQHF,TGTGCCAGCAGTACCAGGGGATGGGGCAATCAGCCCCAGCATTTT,TRBV27,few,-,TRBJ1-5
CASSGLGLLTKEQYF,TGTGCCAGCAGTGGTCTCGGCTTGTTGACTAAAGAGCAGTACTTC,TRBV2,many,-,TRBJ2-7
CASSRGTSYNEQFF,TGTGCCAGCAGCAGGGGGACGTCCTACAATGAGCAGTTCTTC,TRBV2,-,TRBD1,TRBJ2-1
CASSVDLRRDTEAFF,TGTGCCAGCAGCGTAGATCTCCGGAGGGACACTGAAGCTTTCTTT,TRBV9,-,-,TRBJ1-1
CSASVSDRGNQPQHF,TGCAGTGCTAGCGTCTCCGACAGGGGCAATCAGCCCCAGCATTTT,TRBV20-1,few,TRBD1,TRBJ1-5
CASRTGLIEQYF,TGTGCCAGCAGAACGGGACTGATCGAGCAGTACTTC,TRBV28,many,-,TRBJ2-7
CASSSGLAGGVLDF,TGTGCCAGCAGCTCGGGACTAGCGGGAGGAGTCCTTGACTTC,TRBV7-2,many,TRBD2,TRBJ2-4
CATSRGGAGGETQYF,TGTGCCACCAGCAGAGGGGGAGCGGGCGGGGAGACCCAGTACTTC,TRBV15,many,-,TRBJ2-5
CASAGLGGRNMNTEAFF,TGTGCCAGCGCCGGGTTGGGGGGCCGGAACATGAACACTGAAGCTTTCTTT,TRBV7-9,few,-,TRBJ1-1
CASSLVRGSYNEQFF,TGTGCCAGCAGTTTAGTCAGGGGGTCCTACAATGAGCAGTTCTTC,TRBV28,many,TRBD1,TRBJ2-1
CASSLAPWEKLFF,TGTGCCAGCAGTCTCGCACCGTGGGAAAAACTGTTTTTT,TRBV12-3/TRBV12-4,many,-,TRBJ1-4
CASRETGMVGSPLHF,TGTGCCAGCAGGGAGACAGGGATGGTAGGGTCACCCCTCCACTTT,TRBV7-8,many,TRBD1,TRBJ1-6
CASSLFVGSLEAFF,TGTGCCAGCAGTTTATTTGTGGGGAGCCTTGAAGCTTTCTTT,TRBV28,many,-,TRBJ1-1
CASSRGTSEQYF,TGTGCCAGCAGCCGGGGGACTAGTGAGCAGTACTTC,TRBV3-1,-,TRBD2,TRBJ2-7
CASSLVDRFPSRSNQPQHF,TGTGCCAGCAGTTTAGTCGACAGGTTCCCTAGCAGGAGCAATCAGCCCCAGCATTTT,TRBV28,many,-,TRBJ1-5
CASSLLADFYEQYF,TGTGCCAGCAGTCTACTAGCGGATTTCTACGAGCAGTACTTC,TRBV28,many,TRBD2,TRBJ2-7
CASRQVNTEAFF,TGTGCCAGCAGGCAAGTGAACACTGAAGCTTTCTTT,TRBV2,many,-,TRBJ1-1
CASSRALETDTQYF,TGTGCCAGCAGCCGGGCCCTCGAAACAGATACGCAGTATTTT,TRBV7-3,once,-,TRBJ2-3
CASSPRGEGRTGELFF,TGTGCCAGCAGCCCCCGGGGGGAGGGAAGAACCGGGGAGCTGTTTTTT,TRBV9,-,TRBD2,TRBJ2-2
CASPLGEKLFF,TGTGCCAGTCCCCTTGGTGAAAAACTGTTTTTT,TRBV28,-,-,TRBJ1-4
CASSPGLNTGELFF,TGTGCCAGCAGCCCCGGGCTCAACACCGGGGAGCTGTTTTTT,TRBV2,many,-,TRBJ2-2
CASSGLGSYEQYF,TGTGCCAGCAGTGGTCTGGGCTCCTACGAGCAGTACTTC,TRBV2,many,-,TRBJ2-7
CASSLIRGSTDTQYF,TGTGCCAGCAGCTTAATTAGGGGGAGCACAGATACGCAGTATTTT,TRBV7-9,few,-,TRBJ2-3
CASSLDSYAHGYTF,TGTGCCAGCAGTTTGGATTCCTATGCTCATGGCTACACCTTC,TRBV12-3/TRBV12-4,-,-,TRBJ1-2
CASHGGTVYSNQPQHF,TGTGCCAGCCATGGGGGGACAGTTTATAGCAATCAGCCCCAGCATTTT,TRBV28,many,TRBD1,TRBJ1-5
CASSRWTGRNTGELFF,TGTGCCAGCAGTCGATGGACAGGGAGGAACACCGGGGAGCTGTTTTTT,TRBV6-2/TRBV6-3,many,TRBD1,TRBJ2-2
CASSLEGGIGEQFF,TGCGCCAGCAGCTTGGAAGGTGGGATAGGTGAGCAGTTCTTC,TRBV5-1,few,-,TRBJ2-1
CASSRASGGPNLGEQFF,TGTGCCAGCAGTCGAGCTAGCGGGGGGCCAAATTTAGGAGAGCAGTTCTTC,TRBV11-2,-,TRBD2,TRBJ2-1
CASSRPGITNSPLHF,TGTGCCAGCAGCCGTCCGGGAATAACTAATTCACCCCTCCACTTT,TRBV11-2,many,-,TRBJ1-6
CASSPTTGELFF,TGTGCCAGCAGCCCAACCACCGGGGAGCTGTTTTTT,TRBV11-1,many,-,TRBJ2-2
CASSLVGEKLFF,TGTGCCAGCAGTTTAGTCGGTGAAAAACTGTTTTTT,TRBV28,many,-,TRBJ1-4